The 10 T cell receptor beta chains reported below all come from one sample, sequenced in a study of Graves' ophthalmopathy and Graves' hyperthyroidism. The authors amplified TCR beta CDR3 regions from RNA transcripts. Scientists carried out first-round RT-PCR using HTBI primers and then a second-round multiplex PCR. Using its own MiXCR run on the multiplex PCR reads, TCRdb lists one record per CDR3 protein. The sample contains about 500,000 distinct CDR3 sequences, approximately 15% of which appear only once. The sample comprised blood. These receptors were collected from a woman younger than 45 with Graves' ophthalmopathy.

This clonotype was seen ten or more times. As DNA, the CDR3 is TGTGCCAGCAGTTTATTGGGACAGGGTGGGAAGTACTTC. Its protein product is CASSLLGQGGKYF. The chain couples TRBV12-3 or TRBV12-4 to TRBJ2-4, with TRBD1 matching 9 bases. Trimming cost V 2 bases and J 14 bases; bases outside gene matches: 7. This CDR3 has 13 amino acids.

This clonotype appeared many times. The gene calls are TRBV29-1 and TRBJ1-5; 7 nucleotides line up with TRBD1. Germline assignment: CDR1 SQVTM and CDR2 ANQGSEA. The CDR3 loop spans 16 amino acids. After removal of 5 bases from V and 1 base from J, the junction contained 11 bases not matched to a gene. The CDR3 protein is CSVMVEGARSNQPQHF. The CDR3 region has the DNA TGCAGCGTTATGGTGGAGGGGGCGAGAAGCAATCAGCCCCAGCATTTT.

In its sample, this clonotype was seen many times. The V call is TRBV4-1, the J call TRBJ1-3, with D uncertain. There are 17 residues in the CDR3. V lost 4 bases and J 0 bases, leaving 16 bases between the germline ends. Germline assignment: CDR1 MGHRA and CDR2 YSYEKL. The DNA for the CDR3 is TGCGCCAGCAGCCGCATTCTTCTAACCTCCTCTGGAAACACCATATATTTT. It encodes CASSRILLTSSGNTIYF.

This clonotype was seen at least ten times. The gene calls are TRBV6-1 and TRBJ2-5; 7 bases map to TRBD1. The CDR3 contains 13 residues. Trimming took 8 bases from V and 5 from J; bases not matched to a gene: 8. CDR1 and CDR2 (germline): MNHNS, SASEGT. This CDR3 is CASRQGIKETQYF. The CDR3 DNA reads TGTGCCAGCCGACAGGGAATTAAGGAGACCCAGTACTTC.

As regards this clonotype: This may arise from a read error, as a much more abundant clone is one base away. V gene TRBV6-1 combines with J gene TRBJ1-2; D remains unclear. The CDR3 has 12 amino acids. The germline gives CDR1 MNHNS, CDR2 SASEGT. V was trimmed by 7 bases and J by 6 bases, leaving 12 bases between them. CDR3 amino acids: CASNEGADGYTF. CDR3 DNA: TGTGCCAGCAATGAGGGCGCGGATGGCTACACCTTC.

This clonotype was recorded at least ten times. CDR3 DNA: TGTGCCAGCAACACGGGAGGTAGCTTCTCCTACGAGCAGTACTTC. The encoded protein is CASNTGGSFSYEQYF. The chain is built from TRBV6-1 and TRBJ2-7, with TRBD2 matching 7 bases. From germline, CDR1 is MNHNS and CDR2 SASEGT. There are 15 residues in the CDR3. V lost 7 bases to trimming and J lost 0 bases; unmatched junction nucleotides: 9.

This clonotype was seen at least ten times. The CDR3 nucleotides read TGTGCCAGCAGTTGGGGGACAGGGGGAAGGACTGAAGCTTTCTTT. The encoded protein is CASSWGTGGRTEAFF. This chain connects TRBV12-3 or TRBV12-4 to TRBJ1-1, with 11 nucleotides matching TRBD1. Trimming at V came to 4 bases and at J to 5 bases, leaving 6 bases not matched to a gene. CDR3 length: 15 residues.

This clonotype was counted many times. This rearrangement joins TRBV27 to TRBJ2-7, with 7 bases that match TRBD2. This CDR3 has 15 amino acids. Unmatched junction bases numbered 11, after V lost 4 bases and J lost 5 bases. The germline CDR1 and CDR2 sequences are MNHEY and SMNVEV (reference sequence). CDR3: CASSSGLVSSHEQYF. CDR3 coding DNA: TGTGCCAGCAGTTCCGGACTAGTAAGTTCCCACGAGCAGTACTTC.

This chain uses TRBV11-1 with TRBJ2-2, with a weak D call TRBD2 (5 bases). Trimming shortened V by 7 bases and J by 1 base, and 19 bases separated the two germline ends. Germline V lookup: CDR1 SGHAT, CDR2 FQDESV (reference sequence). CDR3 length: 17 residues. CDR3 bases: TGTGCCAGCACCACCGCGGGCAATTCAGAGAACACCGGGGAGCTGTTTTTT. It translates to CASTTAGNSENTGELFF.

The CDR3 DNA reads TGTGCCAGCAGTGTCTACAAGAAAGAGACCCAGTACTTC. Amino acid sequence: CASSVYKKETQYF. The chain combines TRBV12-3 or TRBV12-4 with TRBJ2-5; the D is unclear. This CDR3 comprises 13 residues. Trimming took 5 bases from V and 3 from J, leaving 10 bases between them.